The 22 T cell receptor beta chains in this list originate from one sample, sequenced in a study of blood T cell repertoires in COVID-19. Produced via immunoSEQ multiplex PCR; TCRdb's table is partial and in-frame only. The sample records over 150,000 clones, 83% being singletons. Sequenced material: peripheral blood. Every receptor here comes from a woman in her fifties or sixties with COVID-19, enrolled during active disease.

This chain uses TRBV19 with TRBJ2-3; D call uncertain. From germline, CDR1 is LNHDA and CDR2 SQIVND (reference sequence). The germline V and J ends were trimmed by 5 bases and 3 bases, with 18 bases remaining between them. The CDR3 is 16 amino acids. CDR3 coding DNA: TGTGCCAGTAGTCTGCGCCGCGGCAGCAGAACAGATACGCAGTATTTT. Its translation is CASSLRRGSRTDTQYF. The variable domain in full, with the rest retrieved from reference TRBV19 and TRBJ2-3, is DGGITQSPKYLFRKEGQNVTLSCEQNLNHDAMYWYRQDPGQGLRLIYYSQIVNDFQKGDIAEGYSVSREKKESFPLTVTSAQKNPTAFYLCASSLRRGSRTDTQYFGPGTRLTVL.

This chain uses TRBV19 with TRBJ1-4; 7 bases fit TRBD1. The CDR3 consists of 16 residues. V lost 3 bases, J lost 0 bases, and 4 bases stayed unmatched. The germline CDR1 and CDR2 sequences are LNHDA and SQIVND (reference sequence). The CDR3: CASSISGTATNEKLFF. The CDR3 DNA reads TGTGCCAGTAGTATTTCGGGGACAGCAACTAATGAAAAACTGTTTTTT. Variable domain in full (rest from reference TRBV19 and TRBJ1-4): DGGITQSPKYLFRKEGQNVTLSCEQNLNHDAMYWYRQDPGQGLRLIYYSQIVNDFQKGDIAEGYSVSREKKESFPLTVTSAQKNPTAFYLCASSISGTATNEKLFFGSGTQLSVL.

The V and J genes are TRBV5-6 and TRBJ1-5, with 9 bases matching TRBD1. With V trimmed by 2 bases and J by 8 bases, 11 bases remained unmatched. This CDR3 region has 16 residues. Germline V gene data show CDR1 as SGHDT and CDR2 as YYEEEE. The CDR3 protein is CASSLTGQGGIKPQHF. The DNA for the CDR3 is TGTGCCAGCAGCTTAACGGGACAGGGTGGTATCAAGCCCCAGCATTTT. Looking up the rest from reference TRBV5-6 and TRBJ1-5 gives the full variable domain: DAGVTQSPTHLIKTRGQQVTLRCSPKSGHDTVSWYQQALGQGPQFIFQYYEEEERQRGNFPDRFSGHQFPNYSSELNVNALLLGDSALYLCASSLTGQGGIKPQHFGDGTRLSIL.

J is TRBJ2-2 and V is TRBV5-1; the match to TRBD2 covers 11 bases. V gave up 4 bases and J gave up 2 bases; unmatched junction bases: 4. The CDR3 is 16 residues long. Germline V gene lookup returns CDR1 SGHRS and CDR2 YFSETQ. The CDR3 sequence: CASSLRLAGNTGELFF. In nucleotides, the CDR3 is TGCGCCAGCAGCCTACGACTAGCGGGAAACACCGGGGAGCTGTTTTTT. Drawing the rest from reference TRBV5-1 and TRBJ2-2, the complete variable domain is KAGVTQTPRYLIKTRGQQVTLSCSPISGHRSVSWYQQTPGQGLQFLFEYFSETQRNKGNFPGRFSGRQFSNSRSEMNVSTLELGDSALYLCASSLRLAGNTGELFFGEGSRLTVL.

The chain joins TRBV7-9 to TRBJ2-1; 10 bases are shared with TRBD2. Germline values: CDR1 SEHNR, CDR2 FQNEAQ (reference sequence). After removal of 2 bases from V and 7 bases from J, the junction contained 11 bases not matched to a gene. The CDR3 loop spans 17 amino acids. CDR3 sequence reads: CASSLRAGLAGVNEQFF. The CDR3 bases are TGTGCCAGCAGCTTAAGAGCGGGGCTAGCGGGAGTTAATGAGCAGTTCTTC.

The CDR3 reads CASSDTLNTEAFF. The CDR3 DNA reads as TGCGCCAGCAGCGACACCTTGAACACTGAAGCTTTCTTT. V and J are TRBV5-1 and TRBJ1-1; D remains ambiguous. Trimming cost V 4 bases and J 0 bases, with 7 bases left between them. The CDR3 consists of 13 residues. Germline V lookup: CDR1 SGHRS, CDR2 YFSETQ.

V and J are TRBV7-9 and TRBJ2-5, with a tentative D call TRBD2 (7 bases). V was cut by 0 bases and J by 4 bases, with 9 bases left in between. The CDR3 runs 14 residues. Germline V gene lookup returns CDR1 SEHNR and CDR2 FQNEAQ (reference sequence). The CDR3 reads CASSLARGGETQYF. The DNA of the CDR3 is TGTGCCAGCAGCTTAGCAAGGGGGGGAGAGACCCAGTACTTC. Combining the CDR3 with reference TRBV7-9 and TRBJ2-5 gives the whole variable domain DTGVSQNPRHKITKRGQNVTFRCDPISEHNRLYWYRQTLGQGPEFLTYFQNEAQLEKSRLLSDRFSAERPKGSFSTLEIQRTEQGDSAMYLCASSLARGGETQYFGPGTRLLVL.

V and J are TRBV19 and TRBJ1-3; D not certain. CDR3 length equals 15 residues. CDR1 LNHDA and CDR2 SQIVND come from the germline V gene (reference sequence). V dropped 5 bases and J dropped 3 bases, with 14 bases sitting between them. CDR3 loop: CASSGLFSNGNTIYF. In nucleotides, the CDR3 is TGTGCCAGTAGTGGCCTTTTTTCAAATGGAAACACCATATATTTT.

CDR3 sequence: CASSVDEGELFF. CDR3 coding DNA: TGTGCCAGCAGCGTAGACGAGGGCGAACTGTTTTTT. This chain uses TRBV9 with TRBJ1-4; D is ambiguous. V lost 0 bases, J lost 12 bases, and 9 bases lay in between. The CDR3 is made up of 12 amino acids. CDR1 and CDR2 from the germline V gene are SGDLS and YYNGEE.

In nucleotides, the CDR3 is TGTGCCTGGAGACAGGGAAATGGTGGCTACACCTTC. The encoded protein is CAWRQGNGGYTF. V usage is TRBV30 and J usage is TRBJ1-2, with D perhaps TRBD1 (6 bases). V was clipped by 3 bases and J by 7 bases, with 12 bases between them. The CDR3 contains 12 residues. Germline V gene sequence: CDR1 GTSNPN, CDR2 SVGIG (reference sequence).

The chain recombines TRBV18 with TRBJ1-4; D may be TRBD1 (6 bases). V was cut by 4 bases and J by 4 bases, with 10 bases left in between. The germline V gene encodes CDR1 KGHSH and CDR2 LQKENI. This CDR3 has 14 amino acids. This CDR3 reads CASSRGQLNEKLFF. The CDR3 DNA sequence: TGTGCCAGCTCACGAGGACAGCTTAATGAAAAACTGTTTTTT.

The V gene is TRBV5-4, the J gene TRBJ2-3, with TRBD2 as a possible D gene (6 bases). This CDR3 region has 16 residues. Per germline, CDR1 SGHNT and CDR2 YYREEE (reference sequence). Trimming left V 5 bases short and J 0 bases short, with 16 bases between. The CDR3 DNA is TGTGCCAGCAGTTCTAATCCGGGACTTAGCACAGATACGCAGTATTTT. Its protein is CASSSNPGLSTDTQYF.

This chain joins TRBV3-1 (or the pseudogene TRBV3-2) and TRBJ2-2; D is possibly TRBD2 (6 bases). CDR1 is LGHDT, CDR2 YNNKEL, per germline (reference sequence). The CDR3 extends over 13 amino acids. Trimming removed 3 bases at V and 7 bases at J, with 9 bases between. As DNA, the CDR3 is TGTGCCAGCAGCCAGACTAGGAGCGGGGAGCTGTTTTTT. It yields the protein CASSQTRSGELFF.

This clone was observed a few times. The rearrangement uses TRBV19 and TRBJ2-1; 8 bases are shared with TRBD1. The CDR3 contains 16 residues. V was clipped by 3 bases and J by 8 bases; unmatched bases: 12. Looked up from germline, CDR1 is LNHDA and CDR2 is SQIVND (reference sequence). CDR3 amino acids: CASSMLGGQVKDEQFF. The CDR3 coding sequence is TGTGCCAGTAGTATGCTAGGGGGACAGGTTAAGGATGAGCAGTTCTTC.

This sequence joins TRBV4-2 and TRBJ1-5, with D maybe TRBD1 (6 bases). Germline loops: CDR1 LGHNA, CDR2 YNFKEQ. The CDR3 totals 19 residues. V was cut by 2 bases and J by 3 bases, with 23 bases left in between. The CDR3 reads CASSQSTAIGGWDNQPQHF. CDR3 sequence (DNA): TGTGCCAGCAGCCAATCCACCGCCATAGGGGGATGGGACAATCAGCCCCAGCATTTT.

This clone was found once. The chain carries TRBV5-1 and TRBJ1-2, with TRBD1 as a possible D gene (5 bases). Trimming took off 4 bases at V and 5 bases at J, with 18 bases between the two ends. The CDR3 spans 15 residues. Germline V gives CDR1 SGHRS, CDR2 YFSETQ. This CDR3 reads CASSLQEGAKYGYTF. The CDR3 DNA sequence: TGCGCCAGCAGCCTGCAGGAAGGGGCCAAATATGGCTACACCTTC.

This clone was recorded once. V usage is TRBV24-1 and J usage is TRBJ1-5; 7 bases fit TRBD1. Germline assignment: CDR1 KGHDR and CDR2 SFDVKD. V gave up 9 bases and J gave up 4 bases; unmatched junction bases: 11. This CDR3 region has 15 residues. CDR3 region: CATQTSTGPNQPQHF. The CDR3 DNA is TGTGCCACCCAAACCTCGACAGGGCCGAATCAGCCCCAGCATTTT.

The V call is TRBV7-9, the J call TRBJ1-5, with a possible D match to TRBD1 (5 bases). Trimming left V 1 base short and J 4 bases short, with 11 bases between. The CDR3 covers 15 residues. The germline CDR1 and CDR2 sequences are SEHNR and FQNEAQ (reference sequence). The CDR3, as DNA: TGTGCCAGCAGCTTAGTCCAGGGCGAGAATCAGCCCCAGCATTTT. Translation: CASSLVQGENQPQHF.

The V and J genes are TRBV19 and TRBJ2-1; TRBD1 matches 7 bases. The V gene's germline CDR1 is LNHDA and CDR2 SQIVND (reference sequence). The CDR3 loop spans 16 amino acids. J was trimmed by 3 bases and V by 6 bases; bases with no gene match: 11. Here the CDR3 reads CASRRRQGQVYNEQFF. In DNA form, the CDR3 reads TGTGCCAGTAGGCGACGCCAAGGACAGGTCTACAATGAGCAGTTCTTC. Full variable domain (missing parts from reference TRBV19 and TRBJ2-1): DGGITQSPKYLFRKEGQNVTLSCEQNLNHDAMYWYRQDPGQGLRLIYYSQIVNDFQKGDIAEGYSVSREKKESFPLTVTSAQKNPTAFYLCASRRRQGQVYNEQFFGPGTRLTVL.

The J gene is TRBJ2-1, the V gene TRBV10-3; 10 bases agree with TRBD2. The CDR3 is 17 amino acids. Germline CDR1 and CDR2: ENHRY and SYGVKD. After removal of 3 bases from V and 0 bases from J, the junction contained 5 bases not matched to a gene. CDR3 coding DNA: TGTGCCATCAGTGATGTTAGCGGGAGGAGCTCCTACAATGAGCAGTTCTTC. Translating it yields CAISDVSGRSSYNEQFF.

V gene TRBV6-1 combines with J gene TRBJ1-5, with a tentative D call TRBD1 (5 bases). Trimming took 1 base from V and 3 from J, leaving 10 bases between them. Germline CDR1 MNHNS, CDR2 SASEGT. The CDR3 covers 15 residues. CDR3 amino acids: CASSEGRGTNQPQHF. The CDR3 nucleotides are TGTGCCAGCAGTGAAGGGAGGGGCACCAATCAGCCCCAGCATTTT.

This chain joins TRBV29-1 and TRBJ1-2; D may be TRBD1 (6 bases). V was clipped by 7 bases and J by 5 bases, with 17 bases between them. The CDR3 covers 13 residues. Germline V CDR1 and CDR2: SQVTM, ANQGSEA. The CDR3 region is CSAKDRMLYGYTF. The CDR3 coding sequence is TGCAGCGCAAAAGACAGGATGTTGTATGGCTACACCTTC. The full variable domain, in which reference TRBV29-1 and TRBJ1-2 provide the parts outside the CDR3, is SAVISQKPSRDICQRGTSLTIQCQVDSQVTMMFWYRQQPGQSLTLIATANQGSEATYESGFVIDKFPISRPNLTFSTLTVSNMSPEDSSIYLCSAKDRMLYGYTFGSGTRLTVV.